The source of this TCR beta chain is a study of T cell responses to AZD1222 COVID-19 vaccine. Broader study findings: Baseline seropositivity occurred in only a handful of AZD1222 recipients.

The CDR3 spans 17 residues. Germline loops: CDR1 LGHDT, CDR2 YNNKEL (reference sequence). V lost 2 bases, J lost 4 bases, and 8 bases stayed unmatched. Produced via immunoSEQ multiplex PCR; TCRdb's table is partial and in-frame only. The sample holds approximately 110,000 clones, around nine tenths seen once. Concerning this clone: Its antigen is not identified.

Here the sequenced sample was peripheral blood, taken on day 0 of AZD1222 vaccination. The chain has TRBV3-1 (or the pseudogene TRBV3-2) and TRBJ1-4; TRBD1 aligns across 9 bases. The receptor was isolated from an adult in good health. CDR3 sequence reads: CASSQNNRGPSNEKLFF. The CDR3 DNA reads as TGTGCCAGCAGCCAAAACAACAGGGGGCCCAGTAATGAAAAACTGTTTTTT.